This T cell receptor (beta chain) was captured in a study of blood T cell repertoires in COVID-19. Study at large: Researchers got acute and convalescent COVID-19 samples from the United States, Italy and Spain.

Trimming removed 1 base from V and 6 bases from J; junction bases left unmatched: 4. CDR3 length equals 14 residues. Germline CDR1 and CDR2: SGHRS and YFSETQ. Original methodology: The authors estimated nucleated cell counts from reference gene primer amplification. Using immunoSEQ multiplex PCR, the repertoire was profiled, and TCRdb retains in-frame clones only, with some absent. D and trimming come from the DNA, and the V and J calls and clone size come from that table. Among about 47,000 clones listed, about 90% were seen once. The specimen was peripheral blood. The origin of this receptor is a man in his 70s with active COVID-19. V is TRBV5-1 and J is TRBJ1-2, with 9 bases that match TRBD1. The CDR3 reads CASSLTGQGDGYTF. The CDR3 bases are TGCGCCAGCAGCTTGACGGGACAGGGCGATGGCTACACCTTC.